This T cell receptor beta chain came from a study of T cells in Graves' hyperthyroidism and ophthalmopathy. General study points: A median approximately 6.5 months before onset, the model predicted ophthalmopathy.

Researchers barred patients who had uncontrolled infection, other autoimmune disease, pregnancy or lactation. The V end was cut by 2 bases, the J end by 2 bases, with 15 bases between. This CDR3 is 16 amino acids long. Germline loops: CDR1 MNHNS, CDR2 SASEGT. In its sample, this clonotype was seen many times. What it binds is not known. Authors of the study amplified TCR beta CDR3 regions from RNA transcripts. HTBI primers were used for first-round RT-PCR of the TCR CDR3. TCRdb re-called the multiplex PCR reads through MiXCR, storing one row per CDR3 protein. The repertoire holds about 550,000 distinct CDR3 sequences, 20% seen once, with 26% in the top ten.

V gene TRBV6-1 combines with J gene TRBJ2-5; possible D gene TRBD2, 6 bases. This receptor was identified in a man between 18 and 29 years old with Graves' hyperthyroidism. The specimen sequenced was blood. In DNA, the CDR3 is TGTGCCAGCAGTGAACCGGGGAGGCTCCGACAAGAGACCCAGTACTTC. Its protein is CASSEPGRLRQETQYF.